These 7 T cell receptor beta chains came from one sample sequenced in a study of blood T cell repertoires in COVID-19. The repertoire was sequenced with immunoSEQ multiplex PCR; TCRdb's copy has only in-frame clones and lacks some. The sample has a few hundred thousand clones, 65% to 90% seen once; the top ten hold 7.2%. The source material was peripheral blood. The receptors here all came from a human donor in a cohort sampled during active COVID-19.

The gene calls are TRBV2 and TRBJ1-4; no reliable D call. V was clipped by 4 bases and J by 8 bases, with 14 bases between them. The CDR3 extends over 14 amino acids. The V gene's germline CDR1 is SNHLY and CDR2 FYNNEI. The CDR3 protein is CASSGRGAREKLFF. The CDR3 DNA is TGTGCCAGCAGTGGTCGGGGAGCGAGGGAAAAACTGTTTTTT.

The J gene is TRBJ1-5, the V gene TRBV29-1; the match to TRBD1 covers 11 bases. Germline V CDR1 and CDR2: SQVTM, ANQGSEA. After removal of 1 base from V and 3 bases from J, the junction contained 14 bases not matched to a gene. The CDR3 runs 19 residues. The CDR3 sequence: CSVEGKPRGQGVFNQPQHF. The CDR3 DNA reads as TGCAGCGTTGAAGGTAAGCCTAGGGGACAGGGGGTTTTCAATCAGCCCCAGCATTTT. The variable domain in full, completed from reference TRBV29-1 and TRBJ1-5, reads SAVISQKPSRDICQRGTSLTIQCQVDSQVTMMFWYRQQPGQSLTLIATANQGSEATYESGFVIDKFPISRPNLTFSTLTVSNMSPEDSSIYLCSVEGKPRGQGVFNQPQHFGDGTRLSIL.

The gene calls are TRBV6-2 or TRBV6-3 and TRBJ1-1, with D unresolved. Trimming removed 2 bases at V and 3 bases at J, with 13 bases between. Germline CDR1 and CDR2: MNHEY and SVGEGT. This CDR3 comprises 15 residues. The chain's CDR3 is CASSYSGRDDTEAFF. CDR3 coding DNA: TGTGCCAGCAGTTACAGCGGCAGAGACGACACTGAAGCTTTCTTT.

This chain uses TRBV5-4 with TRBJ2-2; 16 nucleotides agree with TRBD2. Germline CDR1 reads SGHNT; CDR2 reads YYREEE (reference sequence). With V trimmed by 5 bases and J by 7 bases, 8 bases remained unmatched. The CDR3 is 17 residues long. The CDR3, as DNA: TGTGCCAGCAGGCCGGGACTAGCGGGGGGGCAGGACGGGGAGCTGTTTTTT. Amino acids: CASRPGLAGGQDGELFF.

The chain employs TRBV2 and TRBJ2-2, with TRBD2 matching over 7 bases. This CDR3 comprises 15 residues. V was clipped by 7 bases and J by 0 bases; unmatched bases: 5. The germline V gene encodes CDR1 SNHLY and CDR2 FYNNEI. This CDR3 is CASNAGEANTGELFF. The CDR3 DNA reads TGTGCCAGCAACGCGGGGGAAGCGAACACCGGGGAGCTGTTTTTT. The entire variable domain, with the rest obtained from reference TRBV2 and TRBJ2-2, is as follows: EPEVTQTPSHQVTQMGQEVILRCVPISNHLYFYWYRQILGQKVEFLVSFYNNEISEKSEIFDDQFSVERPDGSNFTLKIRSTKLEDSAMYFCASNAGEANTGELFFGEGSRLTVL.

This clone was seen only once. The chain employs TRBV9 and TRBJ1-6; TRBD1 might be the D (5 bases). V shed 1 base and J shed 6 bases, with 11 bases lying between them. The CDR3 is 15 amino acids. CDR1 and CDR2 from the germline V gene are SGDLS and YYNGEE. The CDR3 loop is CASSVIGVPNSPLHF. In DNA, the CDR3 is TGTGCCAGCAGCGTAATAGGGGTCCCTAATTCACCCCTCCACTTT.

The rearrangement uses TRBV5-6 and TRBJ1-2, with D possibly being TRBD1 (6 bases). The V and J ends lost 2 bases and 6 bases respectively, with 14 bases between them. This CDR3 contains 14 residues. CDR1 and CDR2 from the germline V gene are SGHDT and YYEEEE. The CDR3 protein is CASSFQGKEHGYTF. CDR3 nucleotides: TGTGCCAGCAGCTTCCAGGGGAAAGAACATGGCTACACCTTC.